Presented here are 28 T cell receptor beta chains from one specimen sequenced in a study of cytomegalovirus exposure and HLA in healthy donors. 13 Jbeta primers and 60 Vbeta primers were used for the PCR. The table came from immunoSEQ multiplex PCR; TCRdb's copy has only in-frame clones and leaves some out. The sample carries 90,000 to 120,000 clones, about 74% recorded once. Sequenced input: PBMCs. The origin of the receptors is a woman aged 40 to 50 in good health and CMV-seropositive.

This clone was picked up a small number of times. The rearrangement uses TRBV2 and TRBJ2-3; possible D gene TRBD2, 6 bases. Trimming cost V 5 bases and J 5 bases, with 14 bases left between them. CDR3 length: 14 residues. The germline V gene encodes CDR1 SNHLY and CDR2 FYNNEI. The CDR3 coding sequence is TGTGCCAGCAGTCCGGGACTCCGCGGAGATACGCAGTATTTT. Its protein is CASSPGLRGDTQYF.

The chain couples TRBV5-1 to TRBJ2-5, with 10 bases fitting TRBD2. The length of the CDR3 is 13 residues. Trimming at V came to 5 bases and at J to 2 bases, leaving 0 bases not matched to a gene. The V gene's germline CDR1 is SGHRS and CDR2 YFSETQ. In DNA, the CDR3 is TGCGCCAGCAGACTAGCGGGGCAAGAGACCCAGTACTTC. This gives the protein CASRLAGQETQYF. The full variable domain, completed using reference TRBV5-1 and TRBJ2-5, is KAGVTQTPRYLIKTRGQQVTLSCSPISGHRSVSWYQQTPGQGLQFLFEYFSETQRNKGNFPGRFSGRQFSNSRSEMNVSTLELGDSALYLCASRLAGQETQYFGPGTRLLVL.

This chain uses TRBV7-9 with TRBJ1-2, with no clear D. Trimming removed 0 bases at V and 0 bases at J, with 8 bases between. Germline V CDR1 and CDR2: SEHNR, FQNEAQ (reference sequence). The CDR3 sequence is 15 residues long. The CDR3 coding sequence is TGTGCCAGCAGCTTAGCGCTCACAGCTAACTATGGCTACACCTTC. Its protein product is CASSLALTANYGYTF.

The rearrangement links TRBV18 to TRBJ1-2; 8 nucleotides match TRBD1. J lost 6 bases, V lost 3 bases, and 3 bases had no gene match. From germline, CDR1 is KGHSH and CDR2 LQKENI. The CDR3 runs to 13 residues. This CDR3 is CASSPDRENGYTF. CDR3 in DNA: TGTGCCAGCTCACCGGACAGGGAAAATGGCTACACCTTC. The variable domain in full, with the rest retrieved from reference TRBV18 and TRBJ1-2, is NAGVMQNPRHLVRRRGQEARLRCSPMKGHSHVYWYRQLPEEGLKFMVYLQKENIIDESGMPKERFSAEFPKEGPSILRIQQVVRGDSAAYFCASSPDRENGYTFGSGTRLTVV.

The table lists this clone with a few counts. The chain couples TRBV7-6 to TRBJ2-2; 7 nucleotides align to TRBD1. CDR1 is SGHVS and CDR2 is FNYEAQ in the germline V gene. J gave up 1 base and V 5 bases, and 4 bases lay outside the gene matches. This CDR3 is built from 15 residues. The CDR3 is CASSGGQKNTGELFF. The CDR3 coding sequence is TGTGCCAGCAGCGGGGGACAGAAGAACACCGGGGAGCTGTTTTTT.

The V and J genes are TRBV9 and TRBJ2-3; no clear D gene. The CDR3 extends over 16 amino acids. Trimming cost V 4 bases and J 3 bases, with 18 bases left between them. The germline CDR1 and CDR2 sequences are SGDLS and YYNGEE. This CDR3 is CASSPTRAPPTDTQYF. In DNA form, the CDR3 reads TGTGCCAGCAGCCCCACGCGAGCCCCGCCGACAGATACGCAGTATTTT.

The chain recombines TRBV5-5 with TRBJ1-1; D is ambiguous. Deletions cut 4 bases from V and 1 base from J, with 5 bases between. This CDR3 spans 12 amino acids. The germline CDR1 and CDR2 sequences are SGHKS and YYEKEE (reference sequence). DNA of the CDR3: TGTGCCAGCAGCGGGAGGAACACTGAAGCTTTCTTT. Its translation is CASSGRNTEAFF. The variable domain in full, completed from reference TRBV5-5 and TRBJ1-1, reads DAGVTQSPTHLIKTRGQQVTLRCSPISGHKSVSWYQQVLGQGPQFIFQYYEKEERGRGNFPDRFSARQFPNYSSELNVNALLLGDSALYLCASSGRNTEAFFGQGTRLTVV.

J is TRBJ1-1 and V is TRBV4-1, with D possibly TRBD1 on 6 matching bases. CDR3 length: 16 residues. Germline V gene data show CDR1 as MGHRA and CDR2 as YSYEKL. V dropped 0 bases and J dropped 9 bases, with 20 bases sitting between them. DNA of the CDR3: TGCGCCAGCAGCCAAGATACCTTCAATCCAGGGGCGAAAGCTTTCTTT. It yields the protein CASSQDTFNPGAKAFF.

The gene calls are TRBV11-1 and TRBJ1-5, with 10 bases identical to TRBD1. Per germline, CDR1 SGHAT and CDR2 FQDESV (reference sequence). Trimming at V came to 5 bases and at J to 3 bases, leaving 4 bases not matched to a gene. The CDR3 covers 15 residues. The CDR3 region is CASSPGQGNNQPQHF. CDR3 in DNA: TGTGCCAGCAGCCCGGGACAGGGGAACAATCAGCCCCAGCATTTT.

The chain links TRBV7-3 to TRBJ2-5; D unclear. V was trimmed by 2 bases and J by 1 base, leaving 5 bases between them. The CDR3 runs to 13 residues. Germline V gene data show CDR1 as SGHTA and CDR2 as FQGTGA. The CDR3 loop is CASSLWPQETQYF. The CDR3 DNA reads TGTGCCAGCAGCTTATGGCCCCAAGAGACCCAGTACTTC.

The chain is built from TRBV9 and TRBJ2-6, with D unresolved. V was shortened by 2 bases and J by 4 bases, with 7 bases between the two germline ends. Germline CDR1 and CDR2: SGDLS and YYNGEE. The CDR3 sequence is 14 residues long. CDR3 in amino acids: CASSVAAGANVLTF. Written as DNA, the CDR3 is TGTGCCAGCAGCGTCGCGGCCGGGGCCAACGTCCTGACTTTC.

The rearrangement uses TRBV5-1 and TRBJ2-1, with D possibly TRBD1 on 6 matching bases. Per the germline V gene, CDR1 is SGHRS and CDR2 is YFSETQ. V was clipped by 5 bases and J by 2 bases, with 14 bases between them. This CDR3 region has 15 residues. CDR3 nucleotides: TGCGCCAGCAGTTCCGGGACATACCCCTACAATGAGCAGTTCTTC. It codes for CASSSGTYPYNEQFF. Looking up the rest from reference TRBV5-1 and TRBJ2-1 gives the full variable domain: KAGVTQTPRYLIKTRGQQVTLSCSPISGHRSVSWYQQTPGQGLQFLFEYFSETQRNKGNFPGRFSGRQFSNSRSEMNVSTLELGDSALYLCASSSGTYPYNEQFFGPGTRLTVL.

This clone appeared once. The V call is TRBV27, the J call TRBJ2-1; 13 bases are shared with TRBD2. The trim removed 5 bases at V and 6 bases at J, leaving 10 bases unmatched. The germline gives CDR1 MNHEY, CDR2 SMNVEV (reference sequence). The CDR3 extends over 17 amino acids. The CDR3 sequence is CASSALRTSGGPNEQFF. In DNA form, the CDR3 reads TGTGCCAGCAGTGCATTACGGACTAGCGGGGGTCCCAATGAGCAGTTCTTC.

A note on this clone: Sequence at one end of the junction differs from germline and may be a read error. For the CDR3, the DNA is TGTGCTAGCAGCCCCGGACAGGGCTTAATCTACGAGCAGTACTTC. This translates into CASSPGQGLIYEQYF. The genes are TRBV7-7 and TRBJ2-7, with 8 bases that match TRBD1. The CDR3 loop spans 15 amino acids. The germline gives CDR1 SSHAT, CDR2 FNYEAQ (reference sequence).

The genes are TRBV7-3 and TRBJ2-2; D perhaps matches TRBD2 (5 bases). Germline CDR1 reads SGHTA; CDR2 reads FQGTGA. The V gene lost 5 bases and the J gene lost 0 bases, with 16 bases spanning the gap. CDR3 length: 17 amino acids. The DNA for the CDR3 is TGTGCCAGCAGCCCGCTTAGGAATAGCGCGAACACCGGGGAGCTGTTTTTT. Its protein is CASSPLRNSANTGELFF. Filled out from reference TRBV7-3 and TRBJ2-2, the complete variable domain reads GAGVSQTPSNKVTEKGKYVELRCDPISGHTALYWYRQSLGQGPEFLIYFQGTGAADDSGLPNDRFFAVRPEGSVSTLKIQRTERGDSAVYLCASSPLRNSANTGELFFGEGSRLTVL.

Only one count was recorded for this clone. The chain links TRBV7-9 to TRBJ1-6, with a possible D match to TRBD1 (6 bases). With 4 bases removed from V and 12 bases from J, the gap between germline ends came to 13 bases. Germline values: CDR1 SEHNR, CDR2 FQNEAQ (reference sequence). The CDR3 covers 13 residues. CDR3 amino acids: CASSSRGGEPLHF. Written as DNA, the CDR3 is TGTGCCAGCAGCTCCAGGGGTGGGGAACCCCTCCACTTT.

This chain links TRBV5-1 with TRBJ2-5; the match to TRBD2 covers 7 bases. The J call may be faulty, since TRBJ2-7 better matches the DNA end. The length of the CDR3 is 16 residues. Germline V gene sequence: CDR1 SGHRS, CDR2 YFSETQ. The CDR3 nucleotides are TGCGCCAGCAGCTTGAAGCAGGGAGGGGACTCCTACGAGCAGTACTTC. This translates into CASSLKQGGDSYEQYF.

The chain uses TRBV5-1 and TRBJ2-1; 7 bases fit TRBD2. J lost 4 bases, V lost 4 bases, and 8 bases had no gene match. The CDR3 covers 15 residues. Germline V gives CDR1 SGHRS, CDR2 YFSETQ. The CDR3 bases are TGCGCCAGCAGCCCTGAGCGGGGACTATACAATGAGCAGTTCTTC. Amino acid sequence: CASSPERGLYNEQFF.

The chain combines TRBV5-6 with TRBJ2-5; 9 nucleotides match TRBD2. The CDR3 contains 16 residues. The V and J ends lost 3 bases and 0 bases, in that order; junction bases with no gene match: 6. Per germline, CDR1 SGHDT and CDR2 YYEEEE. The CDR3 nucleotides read TGTGCCAGCAGCTACCCAGCGGGGGGTAACCAAGAGACCCAGTACTTC. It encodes CASSYPAGGNQETQYF.

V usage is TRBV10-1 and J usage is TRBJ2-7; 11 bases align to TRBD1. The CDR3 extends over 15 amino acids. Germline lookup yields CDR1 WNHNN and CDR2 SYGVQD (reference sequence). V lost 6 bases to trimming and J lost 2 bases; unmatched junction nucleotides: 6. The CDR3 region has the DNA TGCGCCAGCAGCCCGGGGACAGGGGGAGCCTACGAGCAGTACTTC. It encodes CASSPGTGGAYEQYF.

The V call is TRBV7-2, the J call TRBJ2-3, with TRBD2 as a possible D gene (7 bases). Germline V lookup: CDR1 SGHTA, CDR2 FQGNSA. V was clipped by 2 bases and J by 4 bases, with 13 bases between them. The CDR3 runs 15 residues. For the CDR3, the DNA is TGTGCCAGCAGCTTACGCGGGGGCGGGCCAGATACGCAGTATTTT. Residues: CASSLRGGGPDTQYF.

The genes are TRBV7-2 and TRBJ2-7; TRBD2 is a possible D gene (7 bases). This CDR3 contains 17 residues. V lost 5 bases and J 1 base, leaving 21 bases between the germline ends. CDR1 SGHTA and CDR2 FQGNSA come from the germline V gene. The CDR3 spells CASSGGGGRTYSYEQYF. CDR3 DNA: TGTGCCAGCAGCGGGGGGGGCGGCAGGACCTATTCCTACGAGCAGTACTTC.

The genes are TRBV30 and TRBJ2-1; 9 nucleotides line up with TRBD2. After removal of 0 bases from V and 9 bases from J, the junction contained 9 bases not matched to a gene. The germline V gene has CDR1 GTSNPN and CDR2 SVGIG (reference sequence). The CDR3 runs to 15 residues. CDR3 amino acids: CAWSVVAGAGGEQFF. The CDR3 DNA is TGTGCCTGGAGTGTGGTAGCGGGGGCCGGAGGTGAGCAGTTCTTC. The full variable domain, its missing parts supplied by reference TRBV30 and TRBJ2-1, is SQTIHQWPATLVQPVGSPLSLECTVEGTSNPNLYWYRQAAGRGLQLLFYSVGIGQISSEVPQNLSASRPQDRQFILSSKKLLLSDSGFYLCAWSVVAGAGGEQFFGPGTRLTVL.

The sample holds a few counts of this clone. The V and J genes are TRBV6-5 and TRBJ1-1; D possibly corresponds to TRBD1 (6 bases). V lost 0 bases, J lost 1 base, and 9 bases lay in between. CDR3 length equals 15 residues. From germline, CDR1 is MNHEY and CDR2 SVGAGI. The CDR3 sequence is CASSYSGRGNTEAFF. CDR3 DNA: TGTGCCAGCAGTTACTCGGGCAGGGGGAACACTGAAGCTTTCTTT.

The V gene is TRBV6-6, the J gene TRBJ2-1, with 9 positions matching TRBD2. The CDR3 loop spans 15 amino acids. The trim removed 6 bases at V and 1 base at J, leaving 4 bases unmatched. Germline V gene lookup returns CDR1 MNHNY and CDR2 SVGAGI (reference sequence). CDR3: CASRMAGGSYNEQFF. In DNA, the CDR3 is TGTGCCAGCAGAATGGCGGGGGGGTCCTACAATGAGCAGTTCTTC.

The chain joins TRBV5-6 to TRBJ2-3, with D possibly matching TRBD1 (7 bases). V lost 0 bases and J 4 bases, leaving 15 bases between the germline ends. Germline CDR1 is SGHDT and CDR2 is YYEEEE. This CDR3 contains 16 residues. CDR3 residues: CASSLEIWRGPDTQYF. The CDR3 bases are TGTGCCAGCAGCTTGGAAATATGGAGGGGGCCAGATACGCAGTATTTT.

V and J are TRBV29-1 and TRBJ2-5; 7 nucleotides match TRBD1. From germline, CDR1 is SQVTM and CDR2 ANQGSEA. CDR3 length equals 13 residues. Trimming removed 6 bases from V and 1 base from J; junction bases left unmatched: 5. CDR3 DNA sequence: TGCAGCGTCGGGACAGCCGTCCAAGAGACCCAGTACTTC. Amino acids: CSVGTAVQETQYF.

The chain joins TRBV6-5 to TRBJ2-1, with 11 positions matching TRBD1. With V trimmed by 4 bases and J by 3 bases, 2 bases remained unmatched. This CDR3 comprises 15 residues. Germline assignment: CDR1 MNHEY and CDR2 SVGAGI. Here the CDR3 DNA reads TGTGCCAGCAGTTCCGGGACAGGGGGCTACAATGAGCAGTTCTTC. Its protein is CASSSGTGGYNEQFF.